Listed below are T cell receptor beta chains from one sample, sequenced in a study of CXCR3-negative and CXCR3-positive naive CD8 T cells. TCRdb re-called the 5' RACE reads, yielding one record per CDR3 amino acid sequence without DNA. Its clone listing holds about 120,000 distinct CDR3 sequences. The sample taken for sequencing was naive CXCR3+ CD8+ T cells from blood. The receptors were gathered from a human donor in good health. Some clones in this sample may be carry-over from other donors' samples. CDR3s include the opening cysteine and the closing phenylalanine or tryptophan.

13,TRBV6-4,TRBJ2-1,CASSDSSGDEQFF
14,TRBV29-1,TRBJ2-1,CSASYGLAAHEQFF
14,TRBV28,TRBJ2-7,CASSRWDRVGEQYF
13,TRBV27,TRBJ2-1,CASSTQRGREQFF
18,TRBV4-2,TRBJ2-2,CASSQGLTSGLNTGELFF
14,TRBV29-1,TRBJ1-2,CSVVGSEGNYGYTF
16,TRBV7-2,TRBJ2-3,CASSLAEGGSTDTQYF
11,TRBV20-1,TRBJ2-2,CSAWDTGELFF
16,TRBV5-5,TRBJ2-1,CASSPPPGDGYNEQFF
13,TRBV29-1,TRBJ2-2,CSVDPRNTGELFF
14,TRBV21-1,TRBJ2-1,CASRETPGYNEQFF
14,TRBV29-1,TRBJ2-3,CSVAFSGRTDTQYF
13,TRBV5-1,TRBJ2-1,CATKPPGRNEQFF
16,TRBV6-5,TRBJ1-5,CASSPRPVFSNQPQHF
11,TRBV28,TRBJ1-5,CASSFGQPQHF
13,TRBV30,TRBJ1-1,CAWSPAGGTEAFF
12,TRBV12-3/TRBV12-4,TRBJ1-1,CASSLQGTEAFF
17,TRBV24-1,TRBJ2-3,CATSEPPTSALTDTQYF
15,TRBV5-5,TRBJ2-1,CASSWGSGQGYEQFF
16,TRBV9,TRBJ2-7,CASSPTGSEISYEQYF
15,TRBV9,TRBJ2-5,CASSVEPGALETQYF
16,TRBV21-1,TRBJ2-6,CASTPGGLPIFAVLTF
16,TRBV28,TRBJ1-5,CASSSRQVLWNQPQHF
17,TRBV7-8,TRBJ2-3,CASSKHEAGGRADTQYF
14,TRBV28,TRBJ2-2,CASSRDRNTGELFF
11,TRBV20-1,TRBJ2-2,CSAPRTGELFF
12,TRBV23-1,TRBJ2-7,CASEEGAYEQYF
17,TRBV9,TRBJ2-2,CASSVDLGRPNTGELFF
16,TRBV7-6,TRBJ2-3,CASSLVGGESTDTQYF
16,TRBV5-1,TRBJ2-2,CASSLLFPLDTGELFF
18,TRBV28,TRBJ2-3,CASSCHDGSGRKPDTQYF
15,TRBV7-3,TRBJ1-1,CASSTLGGANTEAFF
21,TRBV27,TRBJ2-6,CAPPLCYTPGQGPSGANVLTF
13,TRBV29-1,TRBJ2-7,CSVCEQSDYEQYF
14,TRBV29-1,TRBJ2-4,CSVYTGGVKNIQYF
15,TRBV7-9,TRBJ2-1,CASSLAPVKYNEQFF